This T cell receptor beta chain was obtained from a study of beta chain features in type 1 diabetes. Study context: The patients were much like the healthy donors in age, gender and cell yields.

Expressed TCRB transcripts got sequenced, as all isolated RNA was reverse transcribed. Only in-frame clones appear in the TCRdb table, and some are missing; sequencing was by immunoSEQ multiplex PCR. The sample shows 970,000 or so clones, roughly 17% of them seen only once. Study-level points and caveats: Among type 1 diabetes patients, VDJ junctions had fewer insertions and more deletions.

V lost 6 bases and J lost 6; bases outside the gene matches: 7. The CDR3 runs 13 residues. Per the germline V gene, CDR1 is MDHEN and CDR2 is SYDVKM. With regard to this clone: Its antigen is still unknown.

The TCR originated in a woman younger than 30 in good health. The V call is TRBV28, the J call TRBJ2-5; 7 bases fit TRBD2. Sequencing was performed on naive CD4+ T cells from blood. In DNA, the CDR3 is TGTGCCAGCAGGGGCAGCGGGACTCAGACCCAGTACTTC. It specifies CASRGSGTQTQYF. Complete variable domain (other parts from reference TRBV28 and TRBJ2-5): DVKVTQSSRYLVKRTGEKVFLECVQDMDHENMFWYRQDPGLGLRLIYFSYDVKMKEKGDIPEGYSVSREKKERFSLILESASTNQTSMYLCASRGSGTQTQYFGPGTRLLVL.